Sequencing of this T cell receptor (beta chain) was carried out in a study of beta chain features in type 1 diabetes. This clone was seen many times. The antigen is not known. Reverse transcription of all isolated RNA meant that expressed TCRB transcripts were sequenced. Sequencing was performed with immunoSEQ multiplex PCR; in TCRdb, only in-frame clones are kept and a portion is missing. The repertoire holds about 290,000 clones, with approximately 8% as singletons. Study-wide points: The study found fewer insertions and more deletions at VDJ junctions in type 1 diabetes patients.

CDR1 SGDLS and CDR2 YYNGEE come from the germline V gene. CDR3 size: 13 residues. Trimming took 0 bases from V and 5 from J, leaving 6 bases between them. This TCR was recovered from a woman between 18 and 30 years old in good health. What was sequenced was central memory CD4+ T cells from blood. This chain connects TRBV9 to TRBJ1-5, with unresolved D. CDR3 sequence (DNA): TGTGCCAGCAGCGTAGGGTACTATCAGCCCCAGCATTTT. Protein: CASSVGYYQPQHF.